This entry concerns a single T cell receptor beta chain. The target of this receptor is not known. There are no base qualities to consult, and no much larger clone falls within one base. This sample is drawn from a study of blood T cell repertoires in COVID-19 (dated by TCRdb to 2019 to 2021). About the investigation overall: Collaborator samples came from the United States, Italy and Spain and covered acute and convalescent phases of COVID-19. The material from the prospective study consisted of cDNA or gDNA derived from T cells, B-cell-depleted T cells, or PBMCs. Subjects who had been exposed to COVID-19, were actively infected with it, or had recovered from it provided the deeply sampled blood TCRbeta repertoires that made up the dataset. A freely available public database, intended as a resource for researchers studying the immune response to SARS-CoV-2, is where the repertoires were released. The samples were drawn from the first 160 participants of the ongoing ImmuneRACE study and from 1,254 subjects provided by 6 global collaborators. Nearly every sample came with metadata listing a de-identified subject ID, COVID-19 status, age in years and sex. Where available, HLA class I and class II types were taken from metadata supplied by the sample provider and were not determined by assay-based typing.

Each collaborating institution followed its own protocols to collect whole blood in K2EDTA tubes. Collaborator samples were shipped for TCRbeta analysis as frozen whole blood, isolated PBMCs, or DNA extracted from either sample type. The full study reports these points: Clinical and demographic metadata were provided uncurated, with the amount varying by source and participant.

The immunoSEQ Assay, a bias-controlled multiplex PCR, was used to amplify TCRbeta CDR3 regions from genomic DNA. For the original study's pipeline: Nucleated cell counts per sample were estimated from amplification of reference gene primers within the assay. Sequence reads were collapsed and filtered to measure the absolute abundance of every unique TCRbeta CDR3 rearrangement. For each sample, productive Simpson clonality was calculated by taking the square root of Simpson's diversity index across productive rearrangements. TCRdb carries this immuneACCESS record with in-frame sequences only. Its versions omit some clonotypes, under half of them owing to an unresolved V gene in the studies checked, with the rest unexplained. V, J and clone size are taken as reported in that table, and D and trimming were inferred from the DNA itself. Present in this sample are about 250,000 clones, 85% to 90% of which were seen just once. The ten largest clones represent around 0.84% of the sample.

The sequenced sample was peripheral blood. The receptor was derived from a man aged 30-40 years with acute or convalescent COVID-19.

The CDR3 region: CASSDFSVPYGYTF. The DNA sequence follows: TGCGCCAGCAGTGACTTCTCTGTTCCTTATGGCTACACCTTC. The chain joins TRBV10-1 to TRBJ1-2; the D segment cannot be called with confidence. The CDR3 numbers 14 residues from cysteine through phenylalanine. CDR3 DNA is the only sequence kept; it has 42 bases, read in frame from the first base. CDR1 and CDR2 were assigned from the germline V gene (reference sequence) as WNHNN and SYGVQD. V and J are truncated by 3 bases and 5 bases respectively, leaving an intervening sequence of 13 bases.